This TCR beta chain came from a study of T cell repertoires in cytomegalovirus infection. General study points: HLA-C-restricted CMV-specific TCR beta clonotypes were dominant in the ex vivo response.

The germline V gene encodes CDR1 SGHDT and CDR2 YYEEEE. The CDR3 has 14 residues. J gave up 5 bases and V 2 bases, and 2 bases lay outside the gene matches. A note on this clonotype: Antigen: not known.

TCRdb re-called the reads through MiXCR, storing one row per CDR3 protein. The sample yields about 700,000 distinct CDR3 sequences, roughly a third seen once. The sequence was collected from a human donor in good health (CMV status not recorded). Some clones in this sample may be carry-over from other donors' samples. This chain connects TRBV5-6 to TRBJ2-1, with 9 bases lining up with TRBD2. The sample consisted of cultured PBMCs, taken from culture after CMV antigen stimulation. CDR3 residues: CASSFQREDNEQFF. The CDR3 DNA reads TGTGCCAGCAGCTTCCAGCGGGAGGACAATGAGCAGTTCTTC.